Each of the 21 T cell receptor beta chains below was sequenced from the same sample in a study of CD8 T cells in Susac syndrome. Roughly 0.45 to 1 ug RNA was reverse transcribed with random hexamers. TCRdb itself ran the immunoSEQ multiplex PCR reads through MiXCR, one entry per CDR3 protein. The sample holds around 140,000 distinct CDR3 sequences, around 86% seen once. Sequencing input: CD8+ T cells from PBMCs. Receptors were obtained from a human donor with multiple sclerosis.

The V and J genes are TRBV9 and TRBJ2-1; 8 bases map to TRBD2. Unmatched junction bases numbered 20, after V lost 1 base and J lost 8 bases. The V gene's germline CDR1 is SGDLS and CDR2 YYNGEE. The CDR3 covers 19 residues. Written as DNA, the CDR3 is TGTGCCAGCAGCGTACCCGGGGGTAGAGCGGGGGACTTTTTGGATGAGCAGTTCTTC. This codes for CASSVPGGRAGDFLDEQFF.

V and J are TRBV5-4 and TRBJ2-1; D unclear. CDR3 length: 13 amino acids. V was pared by 3 bases and J by 6 bases, with 10 bases between. Per germline, CDR1 SGHNT and CDR2 YYREEE (reference sequence). For the CDR3, the DNA is TGTGCCAGCAGCTCCCGGCCGACCAATGAGCAGTTCTTC. Amino acids: CASSSRPTNEQFF.

This chain joins TRBV30 and TRBJ2-2; D remains ambiguous. Germline V gene lookup returns CDR1 GTSNPN and CDR2 SVGIG (reference sequence). V shed 2 bases and J shed 6 bases, with 4 bases lying between them. The CDR3 spans 11 residues. The CDR3 DNA reads as TGTGCCTGGAGTATTTCCGGGGAGCTGTTTTTT. Encoded protein: CAWSISGELFF.

This clonotype is a singleton in its sample. V is TRBV27 and J is TRBJ1-4, with 7 bases identical to TRBD1. CDR1 and CDR2 (germline): MNHEY, SMNVEV (reference sequence). The CDR3 contains 14 residues. V was clipped by 6 bases and J by 5 bases; unmatched bases: 6. The CDR3 protein is CASRLTGSNEKLFF. CDR3 in DNA: TGTGCCAGCAGACTGACAGGGTCGAATGAAAAACTGTTTTTT.

The chain employs TRBV7-2 and TRBJ1-5; the D is unclear. The CDR3 covers 17 residues. The V gene lost 1 base and the J gene lost 4 bases, with 17 bases spanning the gap. Germline assignment: CDR1 SGHTA and CDR2 FQGNSA. In DNA form, the CDR3 reads TGTGCCAGCAGCTTAGGCCTCTGGGAGAGCCTAAATCAGCCCCAGCATTTT. This codes for CASSLGLWESLNQPQHF.

CDR3 in amino acids: CASSLGLAGGTGELFF. The CDR3 bases are TGTGCCAGCAGTTTAGGTCTAGCGGGGGGCACCGGGGAGCTGTTTTTT. The chain employs TRBV27 and TRBJ2-2; TRBD2 aligns across 11 bases. CDR1 and CDR2 from the germline V gene are MNHEY and SMNVEV (reference sequence). The CDR3 covers 16 residues. Trimming at V came to 2 bases and at J to 4 bases, leaving 3 bases not matched to a gene.

CDR3 nucleotides: TGTGCCAGCACCCGCCTAGCGATGGACAATGAGCAGTTCTTC. Protein sequence: CASTRLAMDNEQFF. The chain uses TRBV7-8 and TRBJ2-1; D might be TRBD2 (6 bases). The CDR3 has 14 residues. V was clipped by 7 bases and J by 5 bases, with 15 bases between them. Germline CDR1 and CDR2: SGHVS and FQNEAQ.

This sequence joins TRBV19 and TRBJ2-7; 7 bases are shared with TRBD2. The CDR3 is made up of 13 amino acids. Germline V gene lookup returns CDR1 LNHDA and CDR2 SQIVND (reference sequence). The V gene end was trimmed by 11 bases and the J gene end by 4 bases; junction bases not matched to a gene: 11. CDR3 residues: CASGGTGGYEQYF. For the CDR3, the DNA is TGTGCCTCGGGGGGAACCGGTGGATACGAGCAGTACTTC.

This chain connects TRBV2 to TRBJ1-2; D not certain. Germline V gene lookup returns CDR1 SNHLY and CDR2 FYNNEI. The CDR3 is 13 residues long. The V end lost 2 bases, the J end lost 5 bases, and 9 bases lay between the germline ends. The CDR3 reads CASSEYVGYGYTF. The DNA of the CDR3 is TGTGCCAGCAGTGAATATGTAGGGTATGGCTACACCTTC.

The CDR3 loop is CASSINYNEQFF. In DNA, the CDR3 is TGTGCCAGTAGTATAAACTACAATGAGCAGTTCTTC. The chain links TRBV19 to TRBJ2-1; D is unresolved. This CDR3 is 12 amino acids long. The germline V gene encodes CDR1 LNHDA and CDR2 SQIVND (reference sequence). Between the trimmed V and J ends, which lost 2 bases and 3 bases, there was a span of 2 bases.

Written as DNA, the CDR3 is TGCGCCAGCAGCCCGACCCCTGGGGGATCTAACTATGGCTACACCTTC. Translation: CASSPTPGGSNYGYTF. The rearrangement joins TRBV4-3 to TRBJ1-2; D is perhaps TRBD1 (5 bases). V was clipped by 4 bases and J by 0 bases, with 15 bases between them. The CDR3 spans 16 residues. The germline gives CDR1 LGHNA, CDR2 YSLEER.

This chain joins TRBV12-3 or TRBV12-4 and TRBJ2-5, with D unclear. V shed 1 base and J shed 2 bases, with 2 bases lying between them. The CDR3 is made up of 12 amino acids. The CDR3 loop is CASSLEQETQYF. The DNA for the CDR3 is TGTGCCAGCAGTTTAGAGCAAGAGACCCAGTACTTC.

The chain couples TRBV20-1 to TRBJ1-5; D is ambiguous. This CDR3 is built from 12 residues. V lost 4 bases, J lost 1 base, and 5 bases lay in between. CDR1 DFQATT and CDR2 SNEGSKA come from the germline V gene (reference sequence). The CDR3 is CSAKDSNQPQHF. Written as DNA, the CDR3 is TGCAGTGCTAAGGACAGCAATCAGCCCCAGCATTTT.

This clonotype was detected a few times. The chain uses TRBV4-2 and TRBJ1-2, with 8 bases identical to TRBD1. CDR1 and CDR2 from the germline V gene are LGHNA and YNFKEQ. The CDR3 spans 12 residues. J was trimmed by 7 bases and V by 4 bases; bases with no gene match: 2. CDR3: CASSPGQGGYTF. CDR3 in DNA: TGTGCCAGCAGCCCAGGACAGGGTGGCTACACCTTC.

V and J are TRBV7-9 and TRBJ1-1; 8 bases match TRBD1. CDR1 is SEHNR and CDR2 is FQNEAQ in the germline V gene (reference sequence). The CDR3 runs 11 residues. J was trimmed by 5 bases and V by 11 bases; bases with no gene match: 4. The CDR3 DNA follows: TGTGCCGACCGGACAGGGACTGAAGCTTTCTTT. This encodes CADRTGTEAFF.

The chain uses TRBV4-2 and TRBJ2-2, with TRBD2 matching 9 bases. The germline V gene has CDR1 LGHNA and CDR2 YNFKEQ. This CDR3 is 15 amino acids long. The trim removed 4 bases at V and 6 bases at J, leaving 6 bases unmatched. CDR3 nucleotides: TGTGCCAGCAGCCCACCGGGACTAGCCCCCGGGGAGCTGTTTTTT. Translation: CASSPPGLAPGELFF.

CDR3 amino acids: CASSQDPSLNEQFF. The CDR3, as DNA: TGCGCCAGCAGCCAAGATCCGAGCCTGAATGAGCAGTTCTTC. V usage is TRBV4-1 and J usage is TRBJ2-1; D unclear. This CDR3 comprises 14 residues. Germline loops: CDR1 MGHRA, CDR2 YSYEKL. The ends were cut back, 0 bases at V and 7 bases at J, with 10 bases in the middle.

The V and J genes are TRBV19 and TRBJ1-2; 8 bases map to TRBD1. Germline lookup yields CDR1 LNHDA and CDR2 SQIVND (reference sequence). The CDR3 has 15 residues. The V gene end was trimmed by 10 bases and the J gene end by 5 bases; junction bases not matched to a gene: 15. The CDR3 coding sequence is TGTGCCATTAAGACCATCCAGGGGGCACGGTATGGCTACACCTTC. It translates to CAIKTIQGARYGYTF.

This clonotype appeared a few times. The CDR3, as DNA: TGCGCCAGCAGCCAAGATTGGCGGACCGGGGAGCTGTTTTTT. Amino acid sequence: CASSQDWRTGELFF. The V call is TRBV4-1, the J call TRBJ2-2; D gene ambiguous. Trimming removed 0 bases from V and 5 bases from J, with 7 bases in between. This CDR3 is 14 amino acids long. The germline CDR1 and CDR2 sequences are MGHRA and YSYEKL.

The chain employs TRBV6-5 and TRBJ2-1; D unresolved. This CDR3 is 13 amino acids long. V gave up 0 bases and J gave up 5 bases, with 5 bases separating them. Germline CDR1 and CDR2: MNHEY and SVGAGI. The CDR3 DNA sequence: TGTGCCAGCAGTTACTCAGAGAACAATGAGCAGTTCTTC. Translated, it gives CASSYSENNEQFF.

The rearrangement links TRBV6-6 to TRBJ1-1; D is uncertain. V dropped 0 bases and J dropped 4 bases, with 9 bases sitting between them. Germline V CDR1 and CDR2: MNHNY, SVGAGI (reference sequence). The CDR3 consists of 14 residues. CDR3 sequence (DNA): TGTGCCAGCAGTTACTCTGAAGGGAGCACTGAAGCTTTCTTT. This translates into CASSYSEGSTEAFF.